Following are 19 T cell receptor beta chains from one sample sequenced in a study of T cells after yellow fever vaccination. TCRdb re-derived calls from the 5' RACE reads in MiXCR, one entry per CDR3 protein. The sample has 250,000 to 400,000 distinct CDR3 sequences; approximately 4.5% are singletons. Specimen: PBMCs, collected 15 days after the yellow fever booster vaccination. Receptors originate from a man younger than 35 who received the YFV17D yellow fever vaccine.

This clonotype was seen many times. The V call is TRBV25-1, the J call TRBJ1-1; 8 bases map to TRBD1. This CDR3 spans 14 amino acids. CDR1 is MGHDK, CDR2 SYGVNS, per germline. V shed 8 bases and J 1 base; nucleotides not matched to a gene: 6. The CDR3 protein is CASRRQGPNTEAFF. In nucleotides, the CDR3 is TGTGCCAGCCGCAGACAGGGGCCGAACACTGAAGCTTTCTTT.

This clonotype occurred a few times. J is TRBJ2-7 and V is TRBV7-2; 7 bases fit TRBD2. The length of the CDR3 is 14 residues. The germline CDR1 and CDR2 sequences are SGHTA and FQGNSA. Germline trimming cut 7 bases from V and 7 bases from J; bases unmatched to any gene: 13. The CDR3 reads CASTNPGGGREQYF. DNA for the CDR3: TGTGCCAGCACCAACCCAGGCGGGGGACGGGAGCAGTACTTC. The variable domain in full, completed from reference TRBV7-2 and TRBJ2-7, reads GAGVSQSPSNKVTEKGKDVELRCDPISGHTALYWYRQSLGQGLEFLIYFQGNSAPDKSGLPSDRFSAERTGGSVSTLTIQRTQQEDSAVYLCASTNPGGGREQYFGPGTRLTVT.

The DNA of the CDR3 is TGTGCCAGCAGTTACGGAGGGGCGTGGGGAGGAGAGACCCAGTACTTC. Translated, it gives CASSYGGAWGGETQYF. The chain joins TRBV6-5 to TRBJ2-5, with a tentative D call TRBD2 (6 bases). The CDR3 sequence is 16 residues long. Trimming stripped 2 bases from V and 4 bases from J, with 17 bases between. Germline V CDR1 and CDR2: MNHEY, SVGAGI.

This clonotype came up a few times. The J gene is TRBJ2-5, the V gene TRBV7-2, with D perhaps given as TRBD1 or TRBD2 (6 bases each). The CDR3 runs to 15 residues. V lost 5 bases and J lost 0, with 13 bases in between. Germline CDR1 and CDR2: SGHTA and FQGNSA. The CDR3 sequence: CASSQGRQNQETQYF. The CDR3 bases are TGTGCCAGCAGCCAGGGGAGGCAGAACCAAGAGACCCAGTACTTC.

This clonotype has a handful of counts. This chain uses TRBV5-1 with TRBJ2-2, with 7 bases aligning to TRBD1. The CDR3 is 18 amino acids. V lost 0 bases, J lost 0 bases, and 8 bases stayed unmatched. Germline CDR1 SGHRS, CDR2 YFSETQ. CDR3 nucleotide sequence: TGCGCCAGCAGCTTGGGGACAGGATATAGTTCGAACACCGGGGAGCTGTTTTTT. Translating gives CASSLGTGYSSNTGELFF. Together with reference TRBV5-1 and TRBJ2-2, the CDR3 gives the full variable domain: KAGVTQTPRYLIKTRGQQVTLSCSPISGHRSVSWYQQTPGQGLQFLFEYFSETQRNKGNFPGRFSGRQFSNSRSEMNVSTLELGDSALYLCASSLGTGYSSNTGELFFGEGSRLTVL.

CDR3 protein: CASSLDTGPSTGELFF. In nucleotides, the CDR3 is TGCGCCAGCAGCTTGGATACGGGGCCGAGCACCGGGGAGCTGTTTTTT. The chain joins TRBV5-1 to TRBJ2-2; D tentatively fits TRBD1 or TRBD2 (5 bases each). Trimming took 0 bases from V and 4 from J, leaving 13 bases between them. Germline loops: CDR1 SGHRS, CDR2 YFSETQ. The CDR3 runs to 16 residues.

This clonotype has just a few counts. The chain joins TRBV4-2 to TRBJ2-1; no definite D call. The CDR3 covers 13 residues. The germline V and J ends were trimmed by 4 bases and 2 bases, with 6 bases remaining between them. Germline V gene data show CDR1 as LGHNA and CDR2 as YNFKEQ. The CDR3 reads CASSPPTYNEQFF. The CDR3 coding sequence is TGTGCCAGCAGCCCCCCAACCTACAATGAGCAGTTCTTC.

This clonotype showed up many times. V usage is TRBV12-3 or TRBV12-4 and J usage is TRBJ2-7; D is unresolved. Trimming took 2 bases from V and 1 from J, leaving 12 bases between them. This CDR3 is built from 15 residues. CDR3 protein: CASSLRAGPSYEQYF. The CDR3 bases are TGTGCCAGCAGTTTAAGGGCCGGTCCATCCTACGAGCAGTACTTC.

This clonotype was counted a few times. The chain uses TRBV6-6 and TRBJ1-5; TRBD1 might be the D (5 bases). CDR3 size: 14 residues. Trimming stripped 5 bases from V and 1 base from J, with 9 bases between. Per germline, CDR1 MNHNY and CDR2 SVGAGI (reference sequence). CDR3 loop: CASSEGPSNQPQHF. CDR3 coding DNA: TGTGCCAGCAGTGAGGGGCCCAGCAATCAGCCCCAGCATTTT.

This clonotype was seen many times. This chain uses TRBV6-5 with TRBJ2-3, with 7 bases lining up with TRBD1. Germline V lookup: CDR1 MNHEY, CDR2 SVGAGI. The V segment lost 4 bases and the J segment 3 bases; nucleotides outside the gene matches: 10. The CDR3 runs 16 residues. Here the CDR3 DNA reads TGTGCCAGCAGTTCCACAACAGGGGATAGGACAGATACGCAGTATTTT. Protein sequence: CASSSTTGDRTDTQYF.

This clonotype turned up a few times. The chain recombines TRBV4-3 with TRBJ2-3, with D tentatively TRBD2 (6 bases). Germline CDR1 LGHNA, CDR2 YSLEER. Trimming removed 3 bases at V and 1 base at J, with 14 bases between. CDR3 length equals 16 residues. The CDR3 nucleotides are TGCGCCAGCAGCCAGGGGGGATTGCCAGGCACAGATACGCAGTATTTT. Amino acid sequence: CASSQGGLPGTDTQYF.

This clonotype was observed many times. The chain joins TRBV7-8 to TRBJ2-2; D is unresolved. Germline V gene sequence: CDR1 SGHVS, CDR2 FQNEAQ. The V and J ends lost 5 bases and 4 bases respectively, with 14 bases between them. The CDR3 runs 15 residues. In DNA form, the CDR3 reads TGTGCCAGCAGCCCCACGGGTCAATTCACCGGGGAGCTGTTTTTT. This encodes CASSPTGQFTGELFF.

This clonotype appeared a few times. CDR3 sequence reads: CASSRDSSGYTDTQYF. The CDR3, as DNA: TGCGCCAGCAGCCGCGACTCTAGCGGGTACACAGATACGCAGTATTTT. V gene TRBV5-1 combines with J gene TRBJ2-3; 8 bases are shared with TRBD2. CDR1 and CDR2 from the germline V gene are SGHRS and YFSETQ. The CDR3 totals 16 residues. Trimming removed 4 bases from V and 2 bases from J; junction bases left unmatched: 9.

This clonotype was seen repeatedly, ten times or more. The chain employs TRBV5-6 and TRBJ1-4, with 9 positions matching TRBD1. Germline trimming cut 5 bases from V and 5 bases from J; bases unmatched to any gene: 13. Germline V lookup: CDR1 SGHDT, CDR2 YYEEEE. The CDR3 sequence is 17 residues long. The CDR3 sequence: CASSYSGTGPSNEKLFF. For the CDR3, the DNA is TGTGCCAGCAGTTATTCCGGGACAGGGCCAAGCAATGAAAAACTGTTTTTT.

This clonotype showed up just a few times. The chain carries TRBV7-9 and TRBJ2-3, with 10 bases lining up with TRBD1. CDR3 length equals 17 residues. Trimming cost V 5 bases and J 0 bases; bases outside gene matches: 8. From germline, CDR1 is SEHNR and CDR2 FQNEAQ (reference sequence). The CDR3 nucleotides are TGTGCCAGCAGCCCCGTTTGGACAGGGGGGAGCACAGATACGCAGTATTTT. It translates to CASSPVWTGGSTDTQYF.

This clonotype was seen ten or more times. The chain has TRBV5-1 and TRBJ2-2, with 10 bases that match TRBD1. V dropped 0 bases and J dropped 3; count of bases not matched to a gene: 2. Germline V lookup: CDR1 SGHRS, CDR2 YFSETQ. The CDR3 is 16 residues long. The CDR3 reads CASSLAGTGDTGELFF. CDR3 sequence (DNA): TGCGCCAGCAGCTTGGCCGGGACAGGGGACACCGGGGAGCTGTTTTTT.

In its sample, this clonotype was seen a few times. The J gene is TRBJ1-1, the V gene TRBV27; D unresolved. Trimming stripped 0 bases from V and 1 base from J, with 9 bases between. CDR1 is MNHEY and CDR2 is SMNVEV in the germline V gene (reference sequence). This CDR3 is built from 15 residues. The CDR3 coding sequence is TGTGCCAGCAGTTTATCAAGGTCTGGGAACACTGAAGCTTTCTTT. The encoded protein is CASSLSRSGNTEAFF.

The chain combines TRBV18 with TRBJ2-1; possible D gene TRBD1, 5 bases. The length of the CDR3 is 14 residues. Trimming stripped 3 bases from V and 5 bases from J, with 11 bases between. Per germline, CDR1 KGHSH and CDR2 LQKENI. In DNA, the CDR3 is TGTGCCAGCTCACCCACGTGGGGCGACAATGAGCAGTTCTTC. Amino acids: CASSPTWGDNEQFF.

This clonotype turned up a few times. This chain connects TRBV29-1 to TRBJ1-1; no clear D. CDR1 is SQVTM, CDR2 ANQGSEA, per germline. The V gene lost 3 bases and the J gene lost 6 bases, with 14 bases spanning the gap. The CDR3 extends over 13 amino acids. The CDR3 region is CSVEIGKAPEAFF. CDR3 in DNA: TGCAGCGTTGAGATAGGCAAGGCTCCTGAAGCTTTCTTT.